This section outlines one T cell receptor (beta chain) sequence together with its context. This receptor's antigen is unknown. Base qualities were left out, and no much larger clone turns up one base away. Taken from the germline V gene (reference sequence), the CDR1 and CDR2 loops are SGHNT and YYREEE. Compared with germline, V lacks 4 bases and J lacks 4 bases; bases without a gene match: 4. There are 14 amino acids in the CDR3, from cysteine to phenylalanine inclusive. The CDR3 DNA has 42 bases and is translated from base 1. In Seattle, one collaborating source enrolled patients while the infection was active and tracked those patients longitudinally over the course of disease. The collaborating institutions used their own protocols to collect whole blood in K2EDTA tubes. For TCRbeta analysis, collaborators shipped samples in one of three forms: frozen whole blood, isolated PBMCs, or DNA extracted from either of those sample types.

TCRbeta CDR3 regions were amplified from genomic DNA using the immunoSEQ Assay, a bias-controlled multiplex PCR. The study's own analysis went as follows. The number of nucleated cells in each sample was estimated from the amplification of reference gene primers within the assay. Sequence reads were collapsed and filtered to measure the absolute abundance of every unique TCRbeta CDR3 rearrangement. For each sample, productive Simpson clonality was calculated as the square root of Simpson's diversity index over productive rearrangements. Sourced from immuneACCESS, this table was stored by TCRdb with only in-frame sequences that have V and J called. A share of the clones is absent; for the studies checked, an unresolved V gene accounts for under half, and the remainder has no known explanation. D and trimming come from the DNA, and the V and J calls and clone size come from that table. In this sample the table shows roughly 200,000 clones, roughly 77% of which occur a single time. The biggest ten clones account for approximately 12% of the sample.

These data belong to a study of blood T cell repertoires in COVID-19 (dated by TCRdb to 2018 to 2020). Regarding the study in general: Samples covering the acute and convalescent phases of COVID-19 were provided by collaborators in the United States, Italy and Spain. The prospective study material was composed of cDNA or gDNA derived from T cells, B-cell-depleted T cells, or PBMCs. Nearly every sample came with metadata listing a de-identified subject ID, COVID-19 status, age in years and sex. Samples came from the ongoing ImmuneRACE study (first 160 participants) plus 1,254 subjects from 6 global collaborators. Deeply sampled blood TCRbeta repertoires from subjects exposed to, actively infected with, or recovered from COVID-19 were included in the dataset. Where HLA class I and class II types were available, the types were taken from metadata supplied by the sample provider, not from assay-based typing. The repertoires were released in a freely available public database meant as a resource for research on the immune response to SARS-CoV-2. Beyond this particular receptor, the publication reports: Clinical and demographic metadata were provided uncurated, with the amount varying by source and participant.

Sequencing was done on a sample of peripheral blood. The receptor was isolated from a woman older than 75 with COVID-19, enrolled during active disease. The rearranged chain carries TRBV5-4 and TRBJ2-5, and TRBD2 matches 10 of the central bases. The nucleotides read TGTGCCAGCAGCCAAGGGACTAGCGTAGAGACCCAGTACTTC. It encodes CASSQGTSVETQYF.